The 32 T cell receptor beta chains presented below share a single source sample, sequenced in a study of glioma-infiltrating T cells. Using RNA template, CDR3s of TCR alpha and beta were amplified with iRepertoire arm-PCR. TCRdb redid the calling of the multiplex PCR reads with MiXCR, one entry per CDR3 protein. The sample shows 100,000 to 150,000 distinct CDR3 sequences, around 25% of them seen only once. Material for sequencing was glioma tissue, nonneoplastic brain tissue, or PBMCs (not recorded which). All receptors come from a human donor with low-grade glioma or glioblastoma, undergoing nonglioma brain surgery, or in good health (not recorded which).

The gene calls are TRBV7-2 and TRBJ2-2; unclear D gene. This CDR3 is 11 amino acids long. The ends were cut back, 5 bases at V and 6 bases at J, with 4 bases in the middle. CDR1 is SGHTA and CDR2 is FQGNSA in the germline V gene. DNA for the CDR3: TGTGCCAGCAGCCGGCCCGGGGAGCTGTTTTTT. This codes for CASSRPGELFF. Using reference TRBV7-2 and TRBJ2-2 for the parts outside the CDR3, the full variable domain is GAGVSQSPSNKVTEKGKDVELRCDPISGHTALYWYRQSLGQGLEFLIYFQGNSAPDKSGLPSDRFSAERTGGSVSTLTIQRTQQEDSAVYLCASSRPGELFFGEGSRLTVL.

The chain recombines TRBV7-9 with TRBJ2-6; D is undetermined. V lost 5 bases and J lost 5, with 13 bases in between. Germline assignment: CDR1 SEHNR and CDR2 FQNEAQ (reference sequence). The CDR3 has 15 amino acids. This CDR3 is CASSPPGSRANVLTF. CDR3 nucleotide sequence: TGTGCCAGCAGCCCCCCCGGAAGTCGGGCCAACGTCCTGACTTTC.

Remarks on this clonotype: Given a much more abundant clone one base away, this may be a read error. The chain links TRBV6-5 to TRBJ2-5; TRBD1 matches 7 bases. CDR3 length equals 16 residues. From germline, CDR1 is MNHEY and CDR2 SVGAGI. CDR3 sequence reads: CAGSYHRGRSQETQYF. In DNA, the CDR3 is TGTGCCGGCAGTTACCATAGGGGGCGATCCCAAGAGACCCAGTACTTC.

This clonotype was picked up many times. The V call is TRBV6-2 or TRBV6-3, the J call TRBJ2-7; 9 nucleotides match TRBD1. Germline-derived CDR1 and CDR2 are MNHEY and SVGEGT. The CDR3 contains 14 residues. With V trimmed by 0 bases and J by 9 bases, 6 bases remained unmatched. The CDR3 coding sequence is TGTGCCAGCAGTTACTCTGGGGACAGGGAAGTGCAGTACGTC. It codes for CASSYSGDREVQYV.

About this clonotype itself: A read error may be the cause here, since a much bigger clone is one base away. V and J are TRBV6-1 and TRBJ1-1; D not resolved. Germline V gives CDR1 MNHNS, CDR2 SASEGT. The germline V and J ends were trimmed by 4 bases and 6 bases, with 18 bases remaining between them. The CDR3 runs 15 residues. CDR3 residues: CASSASGLTNAEAFF. The CDR3 DNA reads TGTGCCAGCAGTGCCAGCGGGCTAACAAACGCTGAAGCTTTCTTT.

The chain recombines TRBV7-2 with TRBJ2-3; 11 bases fit TRBD2. With 5 bases clipped from V and 1 base from J, the junction kept 8 bases outside the gene matches. CDR1 and CDR2 from the germline V gene are SGHTA and FQGNSA. This CDR3 region has 17 residues. CDR3: CASSAGSGGAGTDTQYF. The CDR3 DNA follows: TGTGCCAGCAGCGCCGGTAGCGGGGGGGCCGGCACAGATACGCAGTATTTT.

This clonotype came up many times. The rearrangement uses TRBV4-1 and TRBJ2-3; D unclear. The ends were cut back, 5 bases at V and 2 bases at J, with 14 bases in the middle. The CDR3 totals 15 residues. Germline V CDR1 and CDR2: MGHRA, YSYEKL. The CDR3 spells CASSRQRAPTDTQYF. The CDR3 bases are TGCGCCAGCAGCAGGCAAAGGGCTCCCACAGATACGCAGTATTTT.

The table lists this clonotype with a few counts. Written as DNA, the CDR3 is TGTGCCAGCAGCTCCGGGACAGGGGACTATGGCTACACCTTC. Amino acid sequence: CASSSGTGDYGYTF. This sequence joins TRBV7-2 and TRBJ1-2; TRBD1 matches 10 bases. Germline assignment: CDR1 SGHTA and CDR2 FQGNSA. Trimming removed 4 bases from V and 3 bases from J; junction bases left unmatched: 2. The CDR3 has 14 amino acids.

There are a few counts of this clonotype. The CDR3 region has the DNA TGCAGCGCCCCTGGGTCCGGGGGGCTATACAATGAGCAGTTCTTC. Translating gives CSAPGSGGLYNEQFF. The rearrangement links TRBV29-1 to TRBJ2-1; a possible D gene is TRBD2 (7 bases). Trimming removed 7 bases at V and 4 bases at J, with 20 bases between. CDR1 and CDR2 (germline): SQVTM, ANQGSEA. This CDR3 is 15 amino acids long.

This clonotype was detected ten times or more. The rearrangement uses TRBV7-2 and TRBJ1-1; 8 bases align to TRBD1. V was clipped by 5 bases and J by 5 bases; unmatched bases: 7. This CDR3 region has 14 residues. The germline CDR1 and CDR2 sequences are SGHTA and FQGNSA. The chain's CDR3 is CASSERDRRTEAFF. The DNA for the CDR3 is TGTGCCAGCAGCGAAAGGGACAGGAGGACTGAAGCTTTCTTT.

This clonotype was counted ten times or more. This sequence joins TRBV6-1 and TRBJ1-5; D is undetermined. The V gene's germline CDR1 is MNHNS and CDR2 SASEGT. Trimming shortened V by 2 bases and J by 3 bases, and 8 bases separated the two germline ends. This CDR3 is built from 14 residues. The chain's CDR3 is CASSESGNNQPQHF. The CDR3 coding sequence is TGTGCCAGCAGTGAAAGTGGGAACAATCAGCCCCAGCATTTT.

Of note for this clonotype: This sequence may be a read error, since a much larger clone differs from it by one base. The V call is TRBV6-2 or TRBV6-3, the J call TRBJ2-1, with unresolved D. The CDR3 contains 12 residues. Germline lookup yields CDR1 MNHEY and CDR2 SVGEGT. The CDR3, as DNA: TGTGCCATCAGTGACCTTGGCAATGAGCAGTTCTTC. It yields the protein CAISDLGNEQFF.

The rearrangement uses TRBV5-1 and TRBJ2-3, with a tentative D call TRBD2 (6 bases). The CDR3 spans 15 residues. V dropped 1 base and J dropped 5 bases, with 14 bases sitting between them. Germline loops: CDR1 SGHRS, CDR2 YFSETQ. The CDR3 is CASSLTSWGIDTQYF. The CDR3 DNA follows: TGCGCCAGCAGCTTGACTAGCTGGGGAATAGATACGCAGTATTTT.

This clonotype was counted between two and nine times. CDR3 in amino acids: CASSLVGGPSSYNEQFF. DNA for the CDR3: TGTGCCAGCAGCTTAGTTGGGGGGCCGTCCTCCTACAATGAGCAGTTCTTC. The rearrangement joins TRBV7-6 to TRBJ2-1; D assignment may be TRBD1 or TRBD2 (6 bases each). The CDR3 totals 17 residues. The V end lost 1 base, the J end lost 0 bases, and 13 bases lay between the germline ends. CDR1 and CDR2 (germline): SGHVS, FNYEAQ.

This clonotype was recorded a few times. This chain connects TRBV19 to TRBJ1-1, with 7 bases aligning to TRBD1. CDR1 and CDR2 (germline): LNHDA, SQIVND (reference sequence). The CDR3 has 15 residues. V was clipped by 9 bases and J by 0 bases; unmatched bases: 10. The DNA for the CDR3 is TGTGCCAGCGTGGTCAGGGGACAGATGAACACTGAAGCTTTCTTT. Translation: CASVVRGQMNTEAFF.

This clonotype was picked up a small number of times. V and J are TRBV27 and TRBJ2-7, with a weak D call TRBD1 (6 bases). The CDR3 runs 16 residues. V was shortened by 5 bases and J by 4 bases, with 21 bases between the two germline ends. The germline V gene encodes CDR1 MNHEY and CDR2 SMNVEV (reference sequence). CDR3 in DNA: TGTGCCAGCAGTCCCTCAGCAGGGGACCTTGTTTACGAGCAGTACGTC. The encoded protein is CASSPSAGDLVYEQYV.

The CDR3 is CASSPTSGPGEAFF. The CDR3, as DNA: TGCGCCAGCAGCCCGACCTCGGGGCCCGGGGAGGCTTTCTTT. The V gene is TRBV5-1, the J gene TRBJ1-1; D is perhaps TRBD1 (5 bases). The CDR3 is 14 residues long. Trimming took 4 bases from V and 11 from J, leaving 21 bases between them. CDR1 is SGHRS, CDR2 YFSETQ, per germline.

This clonotype was seen more than once but under ten times. Written as DNA, the CDR3 is TGTGCCAGTAGTATAGAGAGACATACCCAAGAGACCCAGTACTTC. Its translation is CASSIERHTQETQYF. This chain links TRBV19 with TRBJ2-5; D unclear. Germline CDR1 LNHDA, CDR2 SQIVND (reference sequence). The CDR3 totals 15 residues. The ends were cut back, 0 bases at V and 1 base at J, with 9 bases in the middle.

This sequence joins TRBV9 and TRBJ2-1; 7 nucleotides agree with TRBD2. The CDR3 covers 12 residues. V was pared by 7 bases and J by 7 bases, with 5 bases of the junction left unmatched. From germline, CDR1 is SGDLS and CDR2 YYNGEE. CDR3 in amino acids: CASGGGGNEQFF. In DNA, the CDR3 is TGTGCCAGCGGGGGGGGGGGAAATGAGCAGTTCTTC.

Ten or more counts support this clonotype. The gene calls are TRBV28 and TRBJ2-7; 9 nucleotides agree with TRBD1. The CDR3 has 14 residues. Trimming cost V 6 bases and J 3 bases; bases outside gene matches: 6. The germline CDR1 and CDR2 sequences are MDHEN and SYDVKM. In DNA form, the CDR3 reads TGTGCCAGCAGCCACCGGGACAGGGACTACGAGCAGTACGTC. Residues: CASSHRDRDYEQYV.

This clonotype was counted only a few times. The V and J genes are TRBV20-1 and TRBJ1-2; 7 nucleotides align to TRBD1. There are 13 residues in the CDR3. The germline V gene encodes CDR1 DFQATT and CDR2 SNEGSKA (reference sequence). J lost 6 bases, V lost 1 base, and 5 bases had no gene match. The CDR3 DNA follows: TGCAGTGCTAGAGGGGACAGCGAAGATGGCTACACCTTC. Its protein product is CSARGDSEDGYTF.

This clonotype has more than one count but fewer than ten. The V call is TRBV4-2, the J call TRBJ1-4; no firm D call. Germline V CDR1 and CDR2: LGHNA, YNFKEQ. The CDR3 sequence is 16 residues long. Between the trimmed V and J ends, which lost 3 bases and 7 bases, there was a span of 18 bases. The CDR3: CASSHPSVREGEKLFF. The CDR3 nucleotides read TGTGCCAGCAGCCACCCCTCGGTGAGGGAAGGTGAAAAACTGTTTTTT.

The chain couples TRBV4-1 to TRBJ1-5; 8 bases align to TRBD1. V shed 6 bases and J 1 base; nucleotides not matched to a gene: 5. The CDR3 extends over 15 amino acids. Germline CDR1 MGHRA, CDR2 YSYEKL. The CDR3 DNA is TGCGCCAGCAGAAGGACAGGGAGGAGCAATCAGCCCCAGCATTTT. Protein: CASRRTGRSNQPQHF.

With regard to this clonotype: A read error may be the cause here, since a much bigger clone is one base away. The chain links TRBV6-1 to TRBJ2-1; 7 bases fit TRBD2. This CDR3 spans 15 amino acids. Germline V gives CDR1 MNHNS, CDR2 SASEGT. The CDR3 nucleotides are TGTGCCAGCAGTCAAGCGGGGAGATCCTACAATGAGCAGTTCTTC. Protein sequence: CASSQAGRSYNEQFF.

This clonotype was seen a handful of times. V is TRBV29-1 and J is TRBJ1-2; 8 nucleotides match TRBD1. The CDR3 spans 15 residues. Trimming at V came to 3 bases and at J to 2 bases, leaving 8 bases not matched to a gene. Germline values: CDR1 SQVTM, CDR2 ANQGSEA. CDR3 sequence (DNA): TGCAGCGTTGAGTTCGGAAGACAGGGGAACTATGGCTACACCTTC. Protein sequence: CSVEFGRQGNYGYTF.

This clonotype occurred a few times. The CDR3 region is CASSQEVPRGYTF. For the CDR3, the DNA is TGTGCCAGCAGTCAGGAGGTACCAAGGGGCTACACCTTC. This rearrangement joins TRBV28 to TRBJ1-2; the D is unclear. CDR3 size: 13 residues. Trimming removed 5 bases at V and 8 bases at J, with 15 bases between. Germline V gene data show CDR1 as MDHEN and CDR2 as SYDVKM.

The chain uses TRBV29-1 and TRBJ1-2; D is uncertain. V lost 4 bases and J lost 6, with 24 bases in between. Germline V gene data show CDR1 as SQVTM and CDR2 as ANQGSEA. The CDR3 sequence is 16 residues long. Written as DNA, the CDR3 is TGCAGCGTTGTACCTTCAGGAACCGGTGGTCATAATGGCTACACCTTC. Translation: CSVVPSGTGGHNGYTF.

The chain carries TRBV27 and TRBJ1-5, with D tentatively TRBD1 (5 bases). The CDR3 is made up of 14 amino acids. In germline, CDR1 is MNHEY, CDR2 SMNVEV (reference sequence). Trimming took off 4 bases at V and 6 bases at J, with 13 bases between the two ends. The CDR3 is CASSSDLGGQPQHF. The CDR3 nucleotides read TGTGCCAGCAGTTCGGATCTGGGGGGTCAGCCCCAGCATTTT.

This clonotype was observed a handful of times. The J gene is TRBJ2-1, the V gene TRBV20-1, with D unclear. Trimming took off 6 bases at V and 2 bases at J, with 11 bases between the two ends. The CDR3 is made up of 13 amino acids. Germline V gene lookup returns CDR1 DFQATT and CDR2 SNEGSKA (reference sequence). CDR3 loop: CSAPDPTYNEQFF. CDR3 nucleotides: TGCAGTGCCCCGGACCCAACCTACAATGAGCAGTTCTTC.

A few counts support this clonotype. The chain couples TRBV2 to TRBJ2-3; D remains ambiguous. CDR3 length equals 12 residues. The germline V gene encodes CDR1 SNHLY and CDR2 FYNNEI. V lost 6 bases to trimming and J lost 6 bases, with 10 bases between them. This CDR3 is CASRGNEDTQYF. For the CDR3, the DNA is TGTGCCAGCAGAGGGAATGAGGATACGCAGTATTTT.

This clonotype was observed at least ten times. V gene TRBV4-1 combines with J gene TRBJ1-5; D not certain. V shed 5 bases and J shed 5 bases, with 16 bases lying between them. The CDR3 is 15 residues long. Per the germline V gene, CDR1 is MGHRA and CDR2 is YSYEKL. The DNA of the CDR3 is TGCGCCAGCAGCATAGACTGGGGATGGGATCAGCCCCAGCATTTT. Protein sequence: CASSIDWGWDQPQHF.

This clonotype was seen at least ten times. The V gene is TRBV27, the J gene TRBJ2-3, with 7 bases that match TRBD1. CDR1 and CDR2 from the germline V gene are MNHEY and SMNVEV (reference sequence). V gave up 8 bases and J gave up 0 bases; unmatched junction bases: 17. The CDR3 contains 18 residues. The CDR3 loop reads CASANPLRIGGSTDTQYF. In DNA, the CDR3 is TGTGCCAGCGCAAACCCTCTGCGTATAGGGGGCAGCACAGATACGCAGTATTTT.